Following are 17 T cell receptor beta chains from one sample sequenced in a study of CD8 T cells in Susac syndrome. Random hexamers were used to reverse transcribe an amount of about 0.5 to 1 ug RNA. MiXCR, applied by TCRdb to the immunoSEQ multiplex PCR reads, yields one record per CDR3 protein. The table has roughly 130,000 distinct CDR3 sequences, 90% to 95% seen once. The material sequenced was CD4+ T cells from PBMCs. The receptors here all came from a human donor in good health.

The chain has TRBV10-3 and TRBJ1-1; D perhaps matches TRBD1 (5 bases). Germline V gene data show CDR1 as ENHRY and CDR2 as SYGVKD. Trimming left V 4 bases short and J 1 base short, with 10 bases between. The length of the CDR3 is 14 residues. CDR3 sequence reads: CAISAFGANTEAFF. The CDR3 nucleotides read TGTGCCATCAGTGCATTCGGGGCGAACACTGAAGCTTTCTTT.

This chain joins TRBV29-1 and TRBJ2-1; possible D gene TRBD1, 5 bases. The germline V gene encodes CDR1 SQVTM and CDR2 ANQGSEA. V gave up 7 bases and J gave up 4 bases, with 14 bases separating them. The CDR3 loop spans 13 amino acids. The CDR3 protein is CSANHDSYNEQFF. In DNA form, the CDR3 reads TGCAGCGCCAACCACGACAGTTACAATGAGCAGTTCTTC.

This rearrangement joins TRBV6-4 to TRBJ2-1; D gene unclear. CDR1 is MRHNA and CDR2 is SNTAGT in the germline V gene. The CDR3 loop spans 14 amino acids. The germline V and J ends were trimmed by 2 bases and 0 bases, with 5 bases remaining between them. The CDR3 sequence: CASSDKDSYNEQFF. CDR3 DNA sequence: TGTGCCAGCAGTGACAAGGACTCCTACAATGAGCAGTTCTTC.

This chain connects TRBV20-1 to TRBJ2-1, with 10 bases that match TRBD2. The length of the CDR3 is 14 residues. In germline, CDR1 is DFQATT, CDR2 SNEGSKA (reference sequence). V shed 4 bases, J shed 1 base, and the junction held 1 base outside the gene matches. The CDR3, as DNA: TGCAGTGCTATGACTAGCGGGTCCTACAATGAGCAGTTCTTC. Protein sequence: CSAMTSGSYNEQFF.

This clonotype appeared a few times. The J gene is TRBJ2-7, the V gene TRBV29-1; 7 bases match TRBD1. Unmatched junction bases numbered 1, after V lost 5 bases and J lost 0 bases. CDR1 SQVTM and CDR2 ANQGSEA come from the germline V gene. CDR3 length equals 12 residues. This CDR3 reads CSVHRGSYEQYF. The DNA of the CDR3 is TGCAGCGTTCACAGGGGCTCCTACGAGCAGTACTTC.

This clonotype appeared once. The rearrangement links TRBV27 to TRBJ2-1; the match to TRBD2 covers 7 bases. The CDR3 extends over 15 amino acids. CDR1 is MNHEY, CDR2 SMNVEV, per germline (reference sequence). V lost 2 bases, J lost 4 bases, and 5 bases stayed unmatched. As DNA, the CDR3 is TGTGCCAGCAGTTTAAGAGCGGGGATATACAATGAGCAGTTCTTC. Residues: CASSLRAGIYNEQFF.

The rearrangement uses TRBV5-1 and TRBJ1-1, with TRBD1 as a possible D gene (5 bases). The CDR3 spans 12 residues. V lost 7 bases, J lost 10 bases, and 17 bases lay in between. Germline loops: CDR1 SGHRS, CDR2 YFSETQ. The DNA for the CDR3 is TGCGCCAGCCGAGACGGGGCGGATGTAGCTTTCTTT. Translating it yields CASRDGADVAFF.

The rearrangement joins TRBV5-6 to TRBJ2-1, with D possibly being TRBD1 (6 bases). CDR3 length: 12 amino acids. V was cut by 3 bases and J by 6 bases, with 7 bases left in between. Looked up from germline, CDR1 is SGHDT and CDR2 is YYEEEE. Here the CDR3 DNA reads TGTGCCAGCAGCTCCAGGGGCAATGAGCAGTTCTTC. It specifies CASSSRGNEQFF.

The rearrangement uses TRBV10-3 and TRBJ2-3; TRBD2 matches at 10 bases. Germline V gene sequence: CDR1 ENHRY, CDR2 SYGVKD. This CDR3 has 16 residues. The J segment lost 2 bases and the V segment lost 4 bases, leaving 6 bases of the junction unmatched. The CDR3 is CAISALAGETTDTQYF. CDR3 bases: TGTGCCATCAGTGCGCTAGCGGGAGAGACCACAGATACGCAGTATTTT.

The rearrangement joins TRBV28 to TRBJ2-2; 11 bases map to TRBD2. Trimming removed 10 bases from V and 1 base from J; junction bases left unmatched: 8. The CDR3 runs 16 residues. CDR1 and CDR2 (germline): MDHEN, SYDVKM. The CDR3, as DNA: TGTGCCATTTTAGCGGGAGGGCCTTGGAACACCGGGGAGCTGTTTTTT. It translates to CAILAGGPWNTGELFF.

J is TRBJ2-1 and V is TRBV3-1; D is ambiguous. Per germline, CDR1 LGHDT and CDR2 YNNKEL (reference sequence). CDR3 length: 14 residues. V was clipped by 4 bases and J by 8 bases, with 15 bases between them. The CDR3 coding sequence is TGTGCCAGCAGCCTCTTGGCCCCAGGCTATGAGCAGTTCTTC. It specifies CASSLLAPGYEQFF.

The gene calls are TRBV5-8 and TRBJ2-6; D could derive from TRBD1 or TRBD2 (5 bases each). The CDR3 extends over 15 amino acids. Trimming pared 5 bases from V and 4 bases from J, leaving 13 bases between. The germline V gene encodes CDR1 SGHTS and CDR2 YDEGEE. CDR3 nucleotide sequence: TGTGCCAGCAGGAGGGGCGCGGAGGGGGCCAACGTCCTGACTTTC. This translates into CASRRGAEGANVLTF.

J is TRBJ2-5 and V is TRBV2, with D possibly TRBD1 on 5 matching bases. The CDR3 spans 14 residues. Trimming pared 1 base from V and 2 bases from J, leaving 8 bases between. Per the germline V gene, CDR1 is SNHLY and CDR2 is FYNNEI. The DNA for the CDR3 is TGTGCCAGCAGTGAAGAAGGGGTACAAGAGACCCAGTACTTC. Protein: CASSEEGVQETQYF.

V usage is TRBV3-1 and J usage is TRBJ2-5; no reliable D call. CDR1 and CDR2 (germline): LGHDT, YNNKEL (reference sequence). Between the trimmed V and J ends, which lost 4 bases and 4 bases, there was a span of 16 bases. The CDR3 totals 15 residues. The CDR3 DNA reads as TGTGCCAGCAGCCGGGCCGGACCCCAGCGAGAGACCCAGTACTTC. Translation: CASSRAGPQRETQYF.

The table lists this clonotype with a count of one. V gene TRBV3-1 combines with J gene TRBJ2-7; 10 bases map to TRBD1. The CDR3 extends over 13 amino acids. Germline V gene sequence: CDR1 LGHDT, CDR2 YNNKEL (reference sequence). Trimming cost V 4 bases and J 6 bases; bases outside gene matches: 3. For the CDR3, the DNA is TGTGCCAGCAGCCCACGGGACAGGGGCGAGCAGTACTTC. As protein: CASSPRDRGEQYF.

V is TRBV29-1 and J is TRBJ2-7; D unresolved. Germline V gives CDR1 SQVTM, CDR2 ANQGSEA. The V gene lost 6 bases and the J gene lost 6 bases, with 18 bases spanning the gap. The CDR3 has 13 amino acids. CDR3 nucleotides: TGCAGCGTCGGACGACAAGGGAACTCCGAGCAGTACTTC. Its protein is CSVGRQGNSEQYF.

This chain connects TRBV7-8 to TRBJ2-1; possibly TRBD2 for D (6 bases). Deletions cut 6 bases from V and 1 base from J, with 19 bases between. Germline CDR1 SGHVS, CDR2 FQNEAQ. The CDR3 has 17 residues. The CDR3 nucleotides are TGTGCCAGCAGACCCGGGGGTAGCGGTTATTCCTACAATGAGCAGTTCTTC. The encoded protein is CASRPGGSGYSYNEQFF.